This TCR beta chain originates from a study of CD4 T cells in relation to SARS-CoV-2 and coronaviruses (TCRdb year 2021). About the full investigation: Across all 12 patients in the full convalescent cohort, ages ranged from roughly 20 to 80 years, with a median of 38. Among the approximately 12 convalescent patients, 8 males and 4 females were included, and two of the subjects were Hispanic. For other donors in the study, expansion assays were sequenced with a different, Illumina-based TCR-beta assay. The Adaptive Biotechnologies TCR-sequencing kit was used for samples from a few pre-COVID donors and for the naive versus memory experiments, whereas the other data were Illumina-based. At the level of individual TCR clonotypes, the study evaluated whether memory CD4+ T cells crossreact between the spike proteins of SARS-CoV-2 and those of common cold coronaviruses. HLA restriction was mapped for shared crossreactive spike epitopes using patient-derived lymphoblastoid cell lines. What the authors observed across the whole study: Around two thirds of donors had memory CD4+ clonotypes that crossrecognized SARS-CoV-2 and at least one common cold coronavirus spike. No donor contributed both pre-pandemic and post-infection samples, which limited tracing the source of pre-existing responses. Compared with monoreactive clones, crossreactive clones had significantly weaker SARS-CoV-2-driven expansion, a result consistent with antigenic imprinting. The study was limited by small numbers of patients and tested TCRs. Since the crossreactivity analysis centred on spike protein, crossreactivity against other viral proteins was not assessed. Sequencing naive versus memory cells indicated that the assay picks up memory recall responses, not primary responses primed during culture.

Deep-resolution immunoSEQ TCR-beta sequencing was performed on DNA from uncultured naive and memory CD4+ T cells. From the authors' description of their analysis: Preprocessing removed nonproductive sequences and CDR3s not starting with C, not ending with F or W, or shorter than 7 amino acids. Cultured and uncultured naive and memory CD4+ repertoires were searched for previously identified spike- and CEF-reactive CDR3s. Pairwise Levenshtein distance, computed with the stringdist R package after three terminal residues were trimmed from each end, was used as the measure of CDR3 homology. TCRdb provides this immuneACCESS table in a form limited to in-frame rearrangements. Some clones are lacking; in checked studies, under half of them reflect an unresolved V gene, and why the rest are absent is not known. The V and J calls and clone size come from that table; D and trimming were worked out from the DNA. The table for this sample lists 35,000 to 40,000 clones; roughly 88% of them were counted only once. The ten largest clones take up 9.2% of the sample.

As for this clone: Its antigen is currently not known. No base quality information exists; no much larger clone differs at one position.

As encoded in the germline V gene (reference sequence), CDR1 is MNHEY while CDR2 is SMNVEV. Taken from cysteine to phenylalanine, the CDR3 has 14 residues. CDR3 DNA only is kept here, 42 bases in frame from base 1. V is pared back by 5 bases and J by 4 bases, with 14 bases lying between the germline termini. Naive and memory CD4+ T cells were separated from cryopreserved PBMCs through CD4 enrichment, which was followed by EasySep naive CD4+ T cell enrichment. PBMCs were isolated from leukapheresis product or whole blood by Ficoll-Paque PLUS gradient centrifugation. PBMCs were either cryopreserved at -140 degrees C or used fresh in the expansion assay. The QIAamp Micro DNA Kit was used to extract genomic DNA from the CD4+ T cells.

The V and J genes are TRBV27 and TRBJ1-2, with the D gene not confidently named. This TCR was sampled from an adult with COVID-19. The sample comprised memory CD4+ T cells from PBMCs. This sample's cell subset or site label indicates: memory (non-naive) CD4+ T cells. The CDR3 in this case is CASSRTGNRYGYTF. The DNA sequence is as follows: TGTGCCAGCAGTCGAACCGGGAACCGCTATGGCTACACCTTC.